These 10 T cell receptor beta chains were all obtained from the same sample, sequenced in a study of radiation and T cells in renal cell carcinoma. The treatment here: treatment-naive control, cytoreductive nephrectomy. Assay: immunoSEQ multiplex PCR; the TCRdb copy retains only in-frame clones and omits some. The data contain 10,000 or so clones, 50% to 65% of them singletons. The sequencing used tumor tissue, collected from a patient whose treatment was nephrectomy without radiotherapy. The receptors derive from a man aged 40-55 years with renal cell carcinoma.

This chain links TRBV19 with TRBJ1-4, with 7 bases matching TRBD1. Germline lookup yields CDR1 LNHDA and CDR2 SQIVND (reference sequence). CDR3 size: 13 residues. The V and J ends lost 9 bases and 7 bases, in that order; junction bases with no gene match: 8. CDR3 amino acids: CASSGTVGEKLFF. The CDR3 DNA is TGTGCCAGCTCCGGGACAGTTGGTGAAAAACTGTTTTTT.

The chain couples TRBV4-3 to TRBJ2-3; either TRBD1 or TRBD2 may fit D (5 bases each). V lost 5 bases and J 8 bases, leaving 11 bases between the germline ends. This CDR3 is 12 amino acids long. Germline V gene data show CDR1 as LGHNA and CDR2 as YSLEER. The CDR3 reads CASSSPGSTQYF. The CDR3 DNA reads TGCGCCAGCAGCTCGCCAGGGAGTACGCAGTATTTT.

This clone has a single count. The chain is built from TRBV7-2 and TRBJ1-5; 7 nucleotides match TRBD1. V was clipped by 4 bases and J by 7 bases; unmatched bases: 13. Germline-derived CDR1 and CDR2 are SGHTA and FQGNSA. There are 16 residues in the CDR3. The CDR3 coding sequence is TGTGCCAGCAGCTCTAGACAGGGTGTGGGGGGCCAGCCCCAGCATTTT. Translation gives CASSSRQGVGGQPQHF.

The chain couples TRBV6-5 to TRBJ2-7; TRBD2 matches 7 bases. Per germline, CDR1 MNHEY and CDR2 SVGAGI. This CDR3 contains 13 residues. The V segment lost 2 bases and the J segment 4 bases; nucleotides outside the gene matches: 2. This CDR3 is CASSYGGSYEQYF. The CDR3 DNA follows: TGTGCCAGCAGTTACGGCGGGAGTTACGAGCAGTACTTC.

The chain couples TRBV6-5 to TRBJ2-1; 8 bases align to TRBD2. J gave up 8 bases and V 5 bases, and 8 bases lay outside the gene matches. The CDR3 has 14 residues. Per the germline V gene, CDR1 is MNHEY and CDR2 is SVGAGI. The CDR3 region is CASSPGGPMYEQFF. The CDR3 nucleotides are TGTGCCAGCAGTCCGGGAGGGCCTATGTATGAGCAGTTCTTC.

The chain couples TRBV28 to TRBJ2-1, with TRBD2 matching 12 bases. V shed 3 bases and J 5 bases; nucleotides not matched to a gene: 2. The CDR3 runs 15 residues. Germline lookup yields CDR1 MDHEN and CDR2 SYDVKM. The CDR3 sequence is CASSFLAGGNNEQFF. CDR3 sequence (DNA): TGTGCCAGCAGTTTTCTAGCGGGAGGGAACAATGAGCAGTTCTTC. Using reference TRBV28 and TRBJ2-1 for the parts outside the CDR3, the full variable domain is DVKVTQSSRYLVKRTGEKVFLECVQDMDHENMFWYRQDPGLGLRLIYFSYDVKMKEKGDIPEGYSVSREKKERFSLILESASTNQTSMYLCASSFLAGGNNEQFFGPGTRLTVL.

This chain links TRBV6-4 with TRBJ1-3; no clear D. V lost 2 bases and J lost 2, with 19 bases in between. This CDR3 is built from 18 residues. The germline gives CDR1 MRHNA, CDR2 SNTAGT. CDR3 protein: CASSDGPQVARAGNTIYF. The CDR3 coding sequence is TGTGCCAGCAGTGACGGACCGCAGGTGGCGAGGGCTGGAAACACCATATATTTT.

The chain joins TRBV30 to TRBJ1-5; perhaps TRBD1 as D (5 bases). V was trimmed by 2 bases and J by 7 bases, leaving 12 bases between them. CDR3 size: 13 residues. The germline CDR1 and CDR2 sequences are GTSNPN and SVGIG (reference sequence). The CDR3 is CAWSMGPRQPQHF. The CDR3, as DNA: TGTGCCTGGAGTATGGGGCCCCGCCAGCCCCAGCATTTT.

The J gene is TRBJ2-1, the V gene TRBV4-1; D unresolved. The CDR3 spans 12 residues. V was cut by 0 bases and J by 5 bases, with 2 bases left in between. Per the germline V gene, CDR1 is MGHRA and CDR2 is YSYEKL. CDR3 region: CASSQDDNEQFF. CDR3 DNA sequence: TGCGCCAGCAGCCAAGACGACAATGAGCAGTTCTTC.

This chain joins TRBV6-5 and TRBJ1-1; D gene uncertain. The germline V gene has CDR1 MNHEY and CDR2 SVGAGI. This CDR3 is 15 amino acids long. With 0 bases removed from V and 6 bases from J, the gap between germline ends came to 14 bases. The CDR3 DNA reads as TGTGCCAGCAGTTACTCGAGAGGGTGGGAGGCTGAAGCTTTCTTT. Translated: CASSYSRGWEAEAFF.